The 14 T cell receptor beta chains below were found in one sample sequenced in a study of regulatory T cells in long-lasting Graves disease (dated by TCRdb to about 2021). This specimen's time point label, interpreted: newly diagnosed GD, antithyroid drugs for less than 3 months. RNA was extracted from PBMCs in TRIzol for both TCR sequencing and RNA sequencing. The protocol used for the library was multiplex PCR. The sequencer was an Illumina HiSeq 4000. TCR beta libraries were built with iRepertoire HTBI primers and Arm-PCR amplification of CDR3 regions. TCRdb reprocessing: public reads trimmed at Q25 with fastp, clones called with MiXCR, in-frame beta chains kept. CDR3 protein sequences are deduplicated, and each keeps its most common genes and DNA. The sample table shows over 400,000 distinct CDR3 sequences, and around 13% are seen once. The top ten clones comprise 17% of the sample. The same data also went into a second study, on T cells in Graves' hyperthyroidism and ophthalmopathy.

The material was peripheral blood mononuclear cells (PBMCs), obtained at new diagnosis, from a patient treated with antithyroid drugs. Source of these receptors: a woman between 45 and 60 years old with Graves disease. Donor details come from another sample of the same person, matched by shared clones.

Details on this clonotype: Since a much larger clone is just one base distant, this may be a read error. CDR3: CASSVGSSGNYEHYF. The CDR3, as DNA: TGTGCCAGCAGCGTAGGGTCTAGCGGGAACTACGAGCATTACTTC. The gene calls are TRBV9 and TRBJ2-7, with TRBD2 matching over 9 bases. The germline V gene encodes CDR1 SGDLS and CDR2 YYNGEE. This CDR3 spans 15 amino acids.

In this sample, this clonotype turned up many times. This sequence joins TRBV15 and TRBJ2-7; 8 nucleotides line up with TRBD2. The CDR3 length is 18 residues. The germline CDR1 and CDR2 sequences are LNHNV and YYDKDF (reference sequence). The V and J ends lost 1 base and 5 bases, in that order; junction bases with no gene match: 16. The CDR3 region is CATSRAHPGGRRGDEQYF. For the CDR3, the DNA is TGTGCCACCAGCAGAGCTCACCCTGGCGGGAGGAGGGGCGACGAGCAGTACTTC.

At least ten counts were recorded for this clonotype. The J gene is TRBJ2-3, the V gene TRBV7-2; TRBD2 matches 11 bases. The CDR3 covers 18 residues. Germline loops: CDR1 SGHTA, CDR2 FQGNSA. Germline trimming cut 2 bases from V and 2 bases from J; bases unmatched to any gene: 9. CDR3 region: CASSLSWLAGGDTDTQYF. The CDR3 DNA sequence: TGTGCCAGCAGCTTATCTTGGCTAGCGGGAGGAGACACAGATACGCAGTATTTT.

This clonotype was seen repeatedly, ten times or more. The chain couples TRBV5-1 to TRBJ2-5, with D possibly matching TRBD2 (5 bases). The germline V and J ends were trimmed by 3 bases and 2 bases, with 14 bases remaining between them. Germline values: CDR1 SGHRS, CDR2 YFSETQ. This CDR3 region has 15 residues. Written as DNA, the CDR3 is TGCGCCAGCAGCTCGAGGCGGGCCCTGCAAGAGACCCAGTACTTC. This gives the protein CASSSRRALQETQYF.

This clonotype was recorded a few times. The rearrangement links TRBV10-3 to TRBJ2-1; 7 nucleotides line up with TRBD1. Germline-derived CDR1 and CDR2 are ENHRY and SYGVKD. With 0 bases clipped from V and 0 bases from J, the junction kept 2 bases outside the gene matches. The CDR3 length is 16 residues. Here the CDR3 DNA reads TGTGCCATCAGTGAGTCGACAGGGCGCTCCTACAATGAGCAGTTCTTC. It specifies CAISESTGRSYNEQFF.

The chain has TRBV6-1 and TRBJ2-7, with D perhaps TRBD1 (6 bases). The CDR3 totals 15 residues. Germline CDR1 and CDR2: MNHNS and SASEGT. V was cut by 6 bases and J by 0 bases, with 15 bases left in between. The CDR3 region is CASRQAGQSSYEQYF. As DNA, the CDR3 is TGTGCCAGCAGGCAGGCAGGACAGAGCTCCTACGAGCAGTACTTC.

This clonotype was counted ten times or more. The rearrangement uses TRBV18 and TRBJ2-7; TRBD1 matches at 7 bases. V lost 0 bases and J lost 0; bases outside the gene matches: 8. The CDR3 is 17 amino acids. Germline V CDR1 and CDR2: KGHSH, LQKENI. CDR3 DNA: TGTGCCAGCTCACCACCTGGACAGGCCGATTACTCCTACGAGCAGTACTTC. Translated, it gives CASSPPGQADYSYEQYF. Drawing the rest from reference TRBV18 and TRBJ2-7, the complete variable domain is NAGVMQNPRHLVRRRGQEARLRCSPMKGHSHVYWYRQLPEEGLKFMVYLQKENIIDESGMPKERFSAEFPKEGPSILRIQQVVRGDSAAYFCASSPPGQADYSYEQYFGPGTRLTVT.

There are many counts of this clonotype. The CDR3 spells CAQEMPQHF. CDR3 bases: TGTGCCCAAGAGATGCCCCAGCATTTT. This chain joins TRBV7-8 and TRBJ1-5; D is unclear. Germline V gives CDR1 SGHVS, CDR2 FQNEAQ. The CDR3 spans 9 residues. Trimming took off 11 bases at V and 9 bases at J, with 8 bases between the two ends.

This clonotype appeared many times. The V and J genes are TRBV7-2 and TRBJ2-3; TRBD2 matches at 10 bases. The CDR3 is 17 residues long. CDR1 is SGHTA and CDR2 is FQGNSA in the germline V gene. V was clipped by 2 bases and J by 0 bases; unmatched bases: 5. The CDR3 DNA sequence: TGTGCCAGCAGCTTAAGCGGGAGGGCCCTAAGCACAGATACGCAGTATTTT. This codes for CASSLSGRALSTDTQYF.

The chain recombines TRBV24-1 with TRBJ2-1, with 9 bases that match TRBD2. V lost 7 bases, J lost 6 bases, and 6 bases stayed unmatched. This CDR3 has 14 amino acids. Per the germline V gene, CDR1 is KGHDR and CDR2 is SFDVKD. The chain's CDR3 is CATSPGLAINEQFF. CDR3 nucleotide sequence: TGTGCCACCAGCCCGGGACTAGCAATCAATGAGCAGTTCTTC.

The table lists this clonotype with many counts. V usage is TRBV10-3 and J usage is TRBJ2-1; no firm D call. The V and J ends lost 0 bases and 6 bases respectively, with 0 bases between them. CDR1 ENHRY and CDR2 SYGVKD come from the germline V gene. This CDR3 has 11 residues. The DNA of the CDR3 is TGTGCCATCAGTGAGTCCAATGAGCAGTTCTTC. Its protein is CAISESNEQFF.

This clonotype was picked up many times. The chain employs TRBV20-1 and TRBJ2-5; a possible D gene is TRBD2 (5 bases). V gave up 2 bases and J gave up 5 bases, with 21 bases separating them. This CDR3 comprises 16 residues. CDR1 is DFQATT and CDR2 is SNEGSKA in the germline V gene (reference sequence). In nucleotides, the CDR3 is TGCAGTGCTAGACAACCCAGGACTCAGCGACGGGAGACCCAGTACTTC. Translated: CSARQPRTQRRETQYF.

This clonotype was seen at least ten times. The DNA of the CDR3 is TGTGCCAGCAGTTACTCTTTTTCAGGGGGCTACGAGCAGTACTTC. Translated, it gives CASSYSFSGGYEQYF. The V call is TRBV6-9, the J call TRBJ2-7; TRBD1 matches at 7 bases. There are 15 residues in the CDR3. Germline V lookup: CDR1 MNHGY, CDR2 SVAAGI. V lost 3 bases to trimming and J lost 3 bases; unmatched junction nucleotides: 8.

The chain combines TRBV19 with TRBJ1-5, with a possible D match to TRBD1 (5 bases). The V gene's germline CDR1 is LNHDA and CDR2 SQIVND (reference sequence). The CDR3 has 17 amino acids. The V end lost 1 base, the J end lost 0 bases, and 13 bases lay between the germline ends. This chain's CDR3 is CASSIGPTGGSNQPQHF. The CDR3 DNA reads as TGTGCCAGTAGTATAGGCCCCACAGGAGGTAGCAATCAGCCCCAGCATTTT.